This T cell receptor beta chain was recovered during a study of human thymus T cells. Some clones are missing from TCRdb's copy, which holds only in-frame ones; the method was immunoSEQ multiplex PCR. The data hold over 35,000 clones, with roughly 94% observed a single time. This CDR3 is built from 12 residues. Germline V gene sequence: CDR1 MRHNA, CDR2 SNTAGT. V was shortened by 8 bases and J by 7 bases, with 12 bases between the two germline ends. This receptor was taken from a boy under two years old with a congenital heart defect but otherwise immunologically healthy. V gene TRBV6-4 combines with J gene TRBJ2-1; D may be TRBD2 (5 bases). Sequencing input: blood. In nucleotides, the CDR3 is TGTGCCAGCGGGCGGGCTAGGAATGAGCAGTTCTTC. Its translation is CASGRARNEQFF.